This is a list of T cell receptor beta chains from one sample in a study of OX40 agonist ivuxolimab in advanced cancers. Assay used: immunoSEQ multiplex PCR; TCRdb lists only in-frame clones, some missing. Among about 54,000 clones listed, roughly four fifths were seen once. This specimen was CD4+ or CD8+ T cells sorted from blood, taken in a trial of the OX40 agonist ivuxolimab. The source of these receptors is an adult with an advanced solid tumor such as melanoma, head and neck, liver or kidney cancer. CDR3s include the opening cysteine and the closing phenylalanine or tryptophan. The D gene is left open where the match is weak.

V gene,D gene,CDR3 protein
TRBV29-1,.,CSVETSSYEQYF
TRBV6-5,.,CASSYSREPGYTF
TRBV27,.,CASSLSGVSEKLFF
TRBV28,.,CASKVVGRTSYEQYF
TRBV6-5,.,CASRSPAGYNEQFF
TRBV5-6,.,CASSQDVLYGYTF
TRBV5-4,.,CASSRAPDTQYF
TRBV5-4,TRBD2,CASSAGLAGTRGSYNEQFF
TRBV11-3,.,CASSLDQGLGETQYF
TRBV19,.,CASSAPGLPETQYF
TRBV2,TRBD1,CASTQQGVGEKLFF
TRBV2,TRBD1,CASSLGTGNTEAFF